One sample yielded the 22 T cell receptor beta chains listed below, sequenced in a study of beta chain features in type 1 diabetes. Study results and caveats: In all four CD4+ subsets, TCRB CDR3 length was significantly, moderately reduced in type 1 diabetes.

These receptors have no known antigen. Expressed TCRB transcripts got sequenced, as all isolated RNA was reverse transcribed. Method: immunoSEQ multiplex PCR; TCRdb's copy keeps in-frame clones and lacks some. The sample lists approximately 600,000 clones, approximately 13% occurring once. The sequencing input was naive CD4+ T cells from blood. The origin of the receptors is a man aged 30-40 years with type 1 diabetes.

This chain joins TRBV25-1 and TRBJ1-2; maybe TRBD1 (6 bases). The CDR3 has 13 amino acids. V lost 6 bases to trimming and J lost 6 bases, with 14 bases between them. Germline CDR1 and CDR2: MGHDK and SYGVNS. The CDR3 region has the DNA TGTGCCAGCAGGCCTACAGGGCCCCATGGCTACACCTTC. Translating it yields CASRPTGPHGYTF.

This clone was counted a few times. The gene calls are TRBV5-6 and TRBJ2-2, with TRBD1 as a possible D gene (5 bases). V was trimmed by 2 bases and J by 6 bases, leaving 14 bases between them. The CDR3 loop spans 15 amino acids. The germline V gene encodes CDR1 SGHDT and CDR2 YYEEEE. CDR3 bases: TGTGCCAGCAGCTTCGGACCTGGGGCGTCCGGGGAGCTGTTTTTT. Protein: CASSFGPGASGELFF. The whole variable domain, filled in from reference TRBV5-6 and TRBJ2-2, reads DAGVTQSPTHLIKTRGQQVTLRCSPKSGHDTVSWYQQALGQGPQFIFQYYEEEERQRGNFPDRFSGHQFPNYSSELNVNALLLGDSALYLCASSFGPGASGELFFGEGSRLTVL.

This clone has just a few counts. The rearrangement links TRBV25-1 to TRBJ1-4; D is ambiguous. V was pared by 1 base and J by 5 bases, with 11 bases between. The V gene's germline CDR1 is MGHDK and CDR2 SYGVNS. This CDR3 region has 15 residues. In DNA, the CDR3 is TGTGCCAGCAGTGAATTTGGGAGAGAGAATGAAAAACTGTTTTTT. Encoded protein: CASSEFGRENEKLFF.

This clone was counted between two and nine times. The chain is built from TRBV11-2 and TRBJ2-1; possible D gene TRBD1, 6 bases. From germline, CDR1 is SGHAT and CDR2 FQNNGV. V was pared by 5 bases and J by 6 bases, with 17 bases between. The CDR3 loop spans 15 amino acids. CDR3 sequence reads: CASSTTRGQFNEQFF. CDR3 in DNA: TGTGCCAGCAGCACCACACGAGGACAGTTCAATGAGCAGTTCTTC.

Here the CDR3 reads CASSIGTASSYEQYF. The DNA of the CDR3 is TGTGCCAGCAGCATTGGGACAGCAAGCTCCTACGAGCAGTACTTC. The V and J genes are TRBV9 and TRBJ2-7, with 7 bases fitting TRBD1. Trimming removed 4 bases from V and 0 bases from J; junction bases left unmatched: 7. CDR1 is SGDLS and CDR2 is YYNGEE in the germline V gene. CDR3 length: 15 residues. The full variable domain, rest sourced from reference TRBV9 and TRBJ2-7, is DSGVTQTPKHLITATGQRVTLRCSPRSGDLSVYWYQQSLDQGLQFLIQYYNGEERAKGNILERFSAQQFPDLHSELNLSSLELGDSALYFCASSIGTASSYEQYFGPGTRLTVT.

A few counts support this clone. The CDR3 here is CASSQDRGTGQNYGYTF. Written as DNA, the CDR3 is TGTGCCAGCAGCCAAGATCGAGGGACAGGACAAAACTATGGCTACACCTTC. The rearrangement links TRBV4-2 to TRBJ1-2; 8 nucleotides align to TRBD1. V dropped 0 bases and J dropped 2; count of bases not matched to a gene: 8. CDR3 length equals 17 residues. Germline lookup yields CDR1 LGHNA and CDR2 YNFKEQ.

This sequence joins TRBV6-5 and TRBJ2-7; a possible D gene is TRBD1 (7 bases). Germline assignment: CDR1 MNHEY and CDR2 SVGAGI. This CDR3 region has 14 residues. Trimming removed 0 bases from V and 7 bases from J, with 13 bases in between. Written as DNA, the CDR3 is TGTGCCAGCAGTTACTCGACAGGGACTGGGGAGCAGTACTTC. This translates into CASSYSTGTGEQYF.

The sample holds a few counts of this clone. J is TRBJ2-7 and V is TRBV7-8; D is uncertain. In germline, CDR1 is SGHVS, CDR2 FQNEAQ. With 5 bases removed from V and 5 bases from J, the gap between germline ends came to 10 bases. The CDR3 has 12 amino acids. The CDR3 region has the DNA TGTGCCAGCAGCCCAAGCTTGCACGAGCAGTACTTC. Residues: CASSPSLHEQYF.

The chain employs TRBV9 and TRBJ1-6, with D unclear. This CDR3 region has 15 residues. Germline V gives CDR1 SGDLS, CDR2 YYNGEE. The ends were cut back, 4 bases at V and 7 bases at J, with 15 bases in the middle. CDR3 DNA: TGTGCCAGCAGCCCCCAGACGGGAACCAATTCACCCCTCCACTTT. Amino acids: CASSPQTGTNSPLHF. Variable domain in full (rest from reference TRBV9 and TRBJ1-6): DSGVTQTPKHLITATGQRVTLRCSPRSGDLSVYWYQQSLDQGLQFLIQYYNGEERAKGNILERFSAQQFPDLHSELNLSSLELGDSALYFCASSPQTGTNSPLHFGNGTRLTVT.

J is TRBJ1-1 and V is TRBV19; 9 nucleotides agree with TRBD1. Germline V CDR1 and CDR2: LNHDA, SQIVND (reference sequence). V lost 8 bases and J lost 4; bases outside the gene matches: 5. The CDR3 sequence is 13 residues long. As DNA, the CDR3 is TGTGCCAGTCAGGGACAGGGAGGCACTGAAGCTTTCTTT. Protein product: CASQGQGGTEAFF.

This clone was counted a few times. The chain couples TRBV7-6 to TRBJ2-7; D is possibly TRBD1 or TRBD2 (5 bases each). The length of the CDR3 is 17 residues. The V gene lost 0 bases and the J gene lost 1 base, with 16 bases spanning the gap. Per germline, CDR1 SGHVS and CDR2 FNYEAQ. The CDR3 coding sequence is TGTGCCAGCAGCTTAGCCGGGGCCTTAGGAGCGTCCTACGAGCAGTACTTC. It specifies CASSLAGALGASYEQYF.

This clone was picked up a small number of times. The gene calls are TRBV29-1 and TRBJ2-1; D is uncertain. The V gene's germline CDR1 is SQVTM and CDR2 ANQGSEA. The V gene lost 4 bases and the J gene lost 15 bases, with 13 bases spanning the gap. The CDR3 is 10 residues long. CDR3 nucleotide sequence: TGCAGCGTTGGGGGAAACCCCTCGTTCTTC. This translates into CSVGGNPSFF.

V usage is TRBV5-1 and J usage is TRBJ2-5; 13 nucleotides align to TRBD2. This CDR3 spans 14 amino acids. V gave up 4 bases and J gave up 6 bases; unmatched junction bases: 3. In germline, CDR1 is SGHRS, CDR2 YFSETQ. CDR3 coding DNA: TGCGCCAGCAGCCCGGGACTAGCGGGGCAGACCCAGTACTTC. Translation gives CASSPGLAGQTQYF.

The gene calls are TRBV4-2 and TRBJ2-7; 10 positions match TRBD2. The CDR3 is made up of 17 amino acids. Germline V gene sequence: CDR1 LGHNA, CDR2 YNFKEQ. V was clipped by 2 bases and J by 2 bases; unmatched bases: 9. The CDR3 is CASSQPRASGGAYEQYF. The CDR3 nucleotides read TGTGCCAGCAGCCAACCCCGAGCGAGCGGGGGGGCCTACGAGCAGTACTTC.

This clone was seen a few times. The chain uses TRBV4-2 and TRBJ2-6; 10 positions agree with TRBD1. V dropped 2 bases and J dropped 4; count of bases not matched to a gene: 17. Germline V CDR1 and CDR2: LGHNA, YNFKEQ. The CDR3 runs 21 residues. In DNA, the CDR3 is TGTGCCAGCAGCCAACAATCGGGGAACCGGGACAGGGGATCCGGGGCCAACGTCCTGACTTTC. Amino acids: CASSQQSGNRDRGSGANVLTF.

This clone has only a few counts. V and J are TRBV5-6 and TRBJ1-2; weak D call: TRBD1 (5 bases). This CDR3 contains 17 residues. CDR1 is SGHDT and CDR2 is YYEEEE in the germline V gene. The V end was cut by 1 base, the J end by 5 bases, with 21 bases between. Here the CDR3 reads CASSLPGASSVGYGYTF. Written as DNA, the CDR3 is TGTGCCAGCAGCTTGCCTGGGGCAAGTAGCGTGGGGTATGGCTACACCTTC.

This chain uses TRBV19 with TRBJ2-2; the match to TRBD2 covers 7 bases. There are 14 residues in the CDR3. Trimming took 6 bases from V and 0 from J; bases not matched to a gene: 1. The germline V gene encodes CDR1 LNHDA and CDR2 SQIVND (reference sequence). CDR3 DNA: TGTGCCAGTAGCGGGACTACGAACACCGGGGAGCTGTTTTTT. This translates into CASSGTTNTGELFF.

This clone was observed at least ten times. The rearrangement links TRBV28 to TRBJ2-1; D might be TRBD1 or TRBD2, each matching 5 bases. V dropped 7 bases and J dropped 9 bases, with 16 bases sitting between them. This CDR3 contains 13 residues. The V gene's germline CDR1 is MDHEN and CDR2 SYDVKM. CDR3: CASIGTERSEQFF. The CDR3 nucleotides read TGTGCCAGCATCGGGACCGAACGGTCTGAGCAGTTCTTC.

The CDR3 region has the DNA TGCAGCGTTGAAGACCGGGGTGGCAATGAGCAGTTCTTC. Translated: CSVEDRGGNEQFF. The chain employs TRBV29-1 and TRBJ2-1, with D possibly matching TRBD2 (5 bases). This CDR3 is built from 13 residues. The V gene's germline CDR1 is SQVTM and CDR2 ANQGSEA. Trimming shortened V by 0 bases and J by 6 bases, and 9 bases separated the two germline ends.

This clone occurred a few times. CDR3 coding DNA: TGTGCCAGCAGCTGGGGACCACAGGGAGGAGTAGGCTACGAGCAGTACTTC. Protein: CASSWGPQGGVGYEQYF. This sequence joins TRBV5-5 and TRBJ2-7; D tentatively fits TRBD1 or TRBD2 (6 bases each). This CDR3 has 17 residues. V was cut by 3 bases and J by 3 bases, with 22 bases left in between. Germline V gives CDR1 SGHKS, CDR2 YYEKEE (reference sequence). Combining the CDR3 with reference TRBV5-5 and TRBJ2-7 gives the whole variable domain DAGVTQSPTHLIKTRGQQVTLRCSPISGHKSVSWYQQVLGQGPQFIFQYYEKEERGRGNFPDRFSARQFPNYSSELNVNALLLGDSALYLCASSWGPQGGVGYEQYFGPGTRLTVT.

The J gene is TRBJ1-5, the V gene TRBV5-6; a possible D gene is TRBD1 (6 bases). Trimming stripped 8 bases from V and 7 bases from J, with 13 bases between. CDR1 is SGHDT, CDR2 YYEEEE, per germline. This CDR3 comprises 12 residues. In nucleotides, the CDR3 is TGTGCCAGATCCAGGGGTGGGCAGCCCCAGCATTTT. Its translation: CARSRGGQPQHF. Full variable domain (remainder filled in from reference TRBV5-6 and TRBJ1-5): DAGVTQSPTHLIKTRGQQVTLRCSPKSGHDTVSWYQQALGQGPQFIFQYYEEEERQRGNFPDRFSGHQFPNYSSELNVNALLLGDSALYLCARSRGGQPQHFGDGTRLSIL.

The chain is built from TRBV7-2 and TRBJ1-3, with D unclear. The V end lost 5 bases, the J end lost 1 base, and 9 bases lay between the germline ends. This CDR3 comprises 14 residues. CDR1 SGHTA and CDR2 FQGNSA come from the germline V gene. The CDR3 DNA follows: TGTGCCAGCAGCCCGAGATTATCTGGAAACACCATATATTTT. It codes for CASSPRLSGNTIYF.